This T cell receptor beta chain stems from a study of blood T cell repertoires in COVID-19. At the level of the study: Acute and convalescent COVID-19 specimens originated in the United States, Italy and Spain. The cDNA or gDNA used as material had been derived from T cells, B-cell-depleted T cells, or PBMCs.

CDR1 and CDR2 from the germline V gene are SGHAT and FQNNGV. This CDR3 comprises 15 residues. Trimming shortened V by 4 bases and J by 0 bases, and 10 bases separated the two germline ends. Authors' analysis steps: For nucleated cells, counts were estimated from reference gene primer amplification. Here immunoSEQ multiplex PCR was the method, and the copy in TCRdb shows in-frame clones only, minus some. The DNA was the basis for D and trimming; V, J and clone size are from that table. Altogether around 300,000 clones are present, roughly 88% being singletons, with the ten largest covering less than 3.5%. In Seattle, patients joined the study during active infection and were tracked longitudinally. This clone was seen a single time.

The rearrangement uses TRBV11-2 and TRBJ1-3, with D maybe TRBD1 (6 bases). This receptor was taken from a woman aged 25 to 45 with COVID-19, enrolled during active disease. Sequences were obtained from peripheral blood. The DNA for the CDR3 is TGTGCCAGCAGCTCAGGGGTCTACTCTGGAAACACCATATATTTT. Protein: CASSSGVYSGNTIYF.